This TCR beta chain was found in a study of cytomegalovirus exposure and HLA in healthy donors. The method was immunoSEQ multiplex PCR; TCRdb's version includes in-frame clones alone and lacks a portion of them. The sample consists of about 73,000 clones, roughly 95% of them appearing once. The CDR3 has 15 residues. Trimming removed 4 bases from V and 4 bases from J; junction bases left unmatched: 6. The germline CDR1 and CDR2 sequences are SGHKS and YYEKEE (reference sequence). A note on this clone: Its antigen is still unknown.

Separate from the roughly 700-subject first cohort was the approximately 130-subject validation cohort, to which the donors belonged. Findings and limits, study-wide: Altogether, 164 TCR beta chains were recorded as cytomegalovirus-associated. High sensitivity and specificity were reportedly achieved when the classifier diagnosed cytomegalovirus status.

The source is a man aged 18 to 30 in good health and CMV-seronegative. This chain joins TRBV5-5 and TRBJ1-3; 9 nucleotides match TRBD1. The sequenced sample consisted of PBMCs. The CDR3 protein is CASSKGQGAGNTIYF. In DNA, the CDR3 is TGTGCCAGCAGCAAGGGACAGGGAGCGGGAAACACCATATATTTT.